This TCR beta chain was documented in a study of Ad26.COV2.S vaccination and SARS-CoV-2 variants. On the study more broadly: In the COV1001 trial, the donor was in the Ad26.COV2.S arm. The study gave Ad26.COV2.S intramuscularly, once or twice 56 days apart.

Study-level results: Substantial breadth was reported for post-vaccination spike-specific CD8+ and CD4+ T cells. Similar non-spike TCR breadth was seen in vaccine and placebo recipients.

A remark on this clone: Its antigen is not known. This sample includes further DNA sequences coding for the same CDR3.

Regarding treatment: roughly 20 received Ad26.COV2.S at low or high dose, single or two shots; a few received placebo; per-sample allocation not given. Day 63 after the first vaccine or placebo injection was the time point for sampling. This CDR3 contains 13 residues. V trimming: 5 bases; J trimming: 7 bases; junction bases outside the gene matches: 8. Germline lookup yields CDR1 SGHTA and CDR2 FQGNSA. The assay was immunoSEQ multiplex PCR, and TCRdb's table has in-frame clones only and misses some. The profile shows over 250,000 clones, around 87% of them singletons. The chain is built from TRBV7-2 and TRBJ2-7; 7 bases line up with TRBD2. This TCR was sampled from a person aged 18-60 years who received the Ad26.COV2.S COVID-19 vaccine or a placebo. Sequenced material: peripheral blood, taken in a trial of Ad26.COV2.S vaccine versus placebo. The CDR3 bases are TGTGCCAGCAGCCCGGGGGGTGCCAGAGAGCAGTACTTC. This gives the protein CASSPGGAREQYF.